The sequence of this TCR beta chain was determined in a study of cytomegalovirus exposure and HLA in healthy donors (dated by TCRdb to 2017 to 2019). In terms of the full investigation: A later analysis indicated that the 95 to 150 validation repertoires were generated on the platform also employed for the 700 or so repertoires of the first cohort. The study was designed to test whether signatures of past pathogen exposure could be identified by cataloging public T cell receptors. The study combined high-throughput TCR immunosequencing, statistical association of individual TCRs with disease status, and machine learning to predict cytomegalovirus infection status. In addition to the first cohort of roughly 670 subjects, a separate validation cohort of 130 or so different subjects was used.

On the study overall, not on this receptor specifically: Three of the identified cytomegalovirus-associated TCR beta chains were confirmed in vitro to be specific for cytomegalovirus antigens. While some public TCRs were present in many individuals, most TCR sequences turned up only very rarely across donors. It was suggested by the authors that the approach could potentially be generalized to other disease states and immunological phenotypes. The classifier was reported to diagnose cytomegalovirus status with high specificity and sensitivity in both the original and validation cohorts. The validation cohort had no HLA typing available for a later analysis, so co-occurrence within that cohort was assessed over all 130 or so repertoires. In the study, some 160 TCR beta chains were listed as associated with cytomegalovirus. Subsequent analysis determined that TCRs grouped into clusters in the first cohort also showed a tendency toward co-occurrence across the 90 to 150 validation repertoires, and roughly 95% of cluster scores exceeded 0.

The CDR3 goes from the cysteine to the phenylalanine over 14 residues. The kept DNA is CDR3 alone, 42 bases in frame from the first base. From V the trimming removes 4 bases and from J it removes 7 bases, while the gene matches leave 7 bases of the junction unaccounted for. Reading the germline V gene gives CDR1 SGHRS and CDR2 YFSETQ. Libraries were constructed by the immunoSEQ multiplex PCR assay. Concerning the study's data processing: A statistical classification framework was developed to diagnose cytomegalovirus status using the catalog of TCR beta chain sequences. The clones in this table, taken by TCRdb from immuneACCESS, are in-frame only. Not every clone is retained; where verified, under half of the shortfall comes from an unresolved V gene, and the cause of the rest is unknown. V, J and clone size are those of that table, while D and trimming were read from the DNA. A total of about 240,000 clones appear in this sample, approximately 86% of them only once. Roughly 1.2% of the sample belongs to the ten largest clones.

The donors belonged to the validation cohort of over a hundred subjects, which was separate from the approximately 660-subject first cohort. As concerns this clone: The clone's antigen remains unknown. There are no base qualities to consult, and no much larger clone falls within one base.

This TCR was sampled from a woman aged 25-40 years in good health and CMV-seropositive. The sequencing sample was made of PBMCs. Recombination joined TRBV5-1 with TRBJ2-7, and TRBD1 aligns with 11 junction nucleotides. The DNA reads as follows: TGCGCCAGCAGCACCGGACAGGGGGCTAGAGAGCAGTACTTC. This translates into CASSTGQGAREQYF.